This T cell receptor (beta chain) was identified during a study of radiotherapy plus CTLA-4 blockade in lung cancer. For the study at large: Disease control was achieved by about 34% of patients, and objective responses by about 19%. Study-wide findings and caveats: Blood-borne expansion of tumor-derived TCR clones followed radiotherapy plus ipilimumab.

As concerns this clone: Its antigen is not known.

TCRdb's table, derived via immunoSEQ multiplex PCR, lists solely in-frame clones and lacks some. The sample has about 81,000 clones; about 78% are singletons. This clonotype originated in a human donor with non-small cell lung cancer that progressed on radiotherapy plus ipilimumab. This specimen consisted of peripheral blood, obtained from a patient treated with radiotherapy plus ipilimumab.

CDR3 DNA: TGTGCCAGCAGCTTAGATATATGGCAGCAACGTGACACTGAAGCTTTCTTT. It specifies CASSLDIWQQRDTEAFF. V usage is TRBV7-2 and J usage is TRBJ1-1; D not resolved. Deletions cut 1 base from V and 3 bases from J, with 18 bases between. CDR3 length: 17 amino acids. Germline values: CDR1 SGHTA, CDR2 FQGNSA.